A single sample is the source of the 12 T cell receptor beta chains below, sequenced in a study of T cell repertoires and HLA-DP antigens. CD4+ cells expanded for 15 days were restimulated less than 25 h with allogeneic-DPB1 HeLa cells. Cells were stimulated with HeLa cells transduced with HLA-DPA1/DPB1, HLA-DM, invariant chain and CD80. Data came from immunoSEQ multiplex PCR; TCRdb stores just in-frame clones and leaves some out. The sample holds roughly 1,500 clones, about two thirds seen once. What was sequenced was CD137- CD4+ T cells from cultured PBMCs. The receptor source for this set is a man between 60 and 75 years old in good health and CMV-seronegative.

The rearrangement joins TRBV7-8 to TRBJ1-1; 7 positions match TRBD1. V trimming: 5 bases; J trimming: 1 base; junction bases outside the gene matches: 7. CDR1 is SGHVS and CDR2 is FQNEAQ in the germline V gene. The CDR3 extends over 15 amino acids. In DNA, the CDR3 is TGTGCCAGCAGCACCTACAAGGGGGCGAACACTGAAGCTTTCTTT. Its translation: CASSTYKGANTEAFF.

The gene calls are TRBV5-1 and TRBJ2-2, with 9 nucleotides matching TRBD1. The germline V gene has CDR1 SGHRS and CDR2 YFSETQ. With V trimmed by 5 bases and J by 2 bases, 10 bases remained unmatched. The CDR3 is 17 amino acids. DNA for the CDR3: TGCGCCAGCAGACCGGGACAGGGTGACGTAAACACCGGGGAGCTGTTTTTT. It yields the protein CASRPGQGDVNTGELFF. Together with reference TRBV5-1 and TRBJ2-2, the CDR3 gives the full variable domain: KAGVTQTPRYLIKTRGQQVTLSCSPISGHRSVSWYQQTPGQGLQFLFEYFSETQRNKGNFPGRFSGRQFSNSRSEMNVSTLELGDSALYLCASRPGQGDVNTGELFFGEGSRLTVL.

The V call is TRBV25-1, the J call TRBJ1-1, with D tentatively TRBD1 (5 bases). V was shortened by 9 bases and J by 5 bases, with 22 bases between the two germline ends. CDR3 size: 15 residues. Germline CDR1 MGHDK, CDR2 SYGVNS. Here the CDR3 reads CASGGTSTTGTEAFF. In nucleotides, the CDR3 is TGTGCCAGTGGAGGGACTTCAACTACCGGGACTGAAGCTTTCTTT.

The count of this clone is one. The chain uses TRBV11-3 and TRBJ2-3, with D perhaps assigned TRBD1 or TRBD2 (5 bases each). The germline CDR1 and CDR2 sequences are SGHNT and YENEEA. CDR3 length: 16 amino acids. The V end lost 0 bases, the J end lost 10 bases, and 20 bases lay between the germline ends. CDR3 in DNA: TGTGCCAGCAGCTTAGATCGTCTGGGACCTATTTCGCCGCAGTATTTT. Residues: CASSLDRLGPISPQYF.

The rearrangement joins TRBV7-2 to TRBJ1-2, with TRBD1 as a possible D gene (6 bases). V gave up 4 bases and J gave up 2 bases, with 11 bases separating them. The CDR3 is made up of 14 amino acids. CDR1 is SGHTA, CDR2 FQGNSA, per germline. This CDR3 reads CASSSRQANYGYTF. The CDR3 DNA follows: TGTGCCAGCAGCTCCCGACAGGCAAACTATGGCTACACCTTC.

The J gene is TRBJ2-1, the V gene TRBV7-9; D perhaps matches TRBD2 (5 bases). This CDR3 spans 13 amino acids. Germline V gene lookup returns CDR1 SEHNR and CDR2 FQNEAQ (reference sequence). V was trimmed by 4 bases and J by 7 bases, leaving 11 bases between them. CDR3 bases: TGTGCCAGCAGCTCTCGGACTGATAATGAGCAGTTCTTC. Its protein product is CASSSRTDNEQFF.

This clone was seen just once. The chain uses TRBV5-1 and TRBJ1-3; D not resolved. Looked up from germline, CDR1 is SGHRS and CDR2 is YFSETQ. The germline V and J ends were trimmed by 0 bases and 0 bases, with 7 bases remaining between them. The CDR3 length is 15 residues. This CDR3 reads CASSLDRYSGNTIYF. In nucleotides, the CDR3 is TGCGCCAGCAGCTTGGACAGATACTCTGGAAACACCATATATTTT.

The chain couples TRBV15 to TRBJ1-2; possibly TRBD1 for D (6 bases). V was pared by 3 bases and J by 8 bases, with 19 bases between. CDR3 length: 15 residues. Per germline, CDR1 LNHNV and CDR2 YYDKDF (reference sequence). CDR3 bases: TGTGCCACCAGCAGGGCGGGACACCCCTCGAGCGGCTACACCTTC. Translated: CATSRAGHPSSGYTF. The complete variable domain, with remaining parts taken from reference TRBV15 and TRBJ1-2, reads DAMVIQNPRYQVTQFGKPVTLSCSQTLNHNVMYWYQQKSSQAPKLLFHYYDKDFNNEADTPDNFQSRRPNTSFCFLDIRSPGLGDTAMYLCATSRAGHPSSGYTFGSGTRLTVV.

CDR3 DNA sequence: TGCGCCAGCAGCTTAGTGGACAGGGGTTCAGATACGCAGTATTTT. Its protein product is CASSLVDRGSDTQYF. The chain combines TRBV5-1 with TRBJ2-3; 9 positions match TRBD1. Germline V CDR1 and CDR2: SGHRS, YFSETQ. V dropped 2 bases and J dropped 4; count of bases not matched to a gene: 5. CDR3 length: 15 amino acids. Looking up the rest from reference TRBV5-1 and TRBJ2-3 gives the full variable domain: KAGVTQTPRYLIKTRGQQVTLSCSPISGHRSVSWYQQTPGQGLQFLFEYFSETQRNKGNFPGRFSGRQFSNSRSEMNVSTLELGDSALYLCASSLVDRGSDTQYFGPGTRLTVL.

The gene calls are TRBV11-2 and TRBJ2-6; TRBD1 matches at 9 bases. The germline V gene encodes CDR1 SGHAT and CDR2 FQNNGV. V trimming: 4 bases; J trimming: 2 bases; junction bases outside the gene matches: 3. The CDR3 contains 16 residues. CDR3 DNA: TGTGCCAGCAGCTCATACAGGGGGCCTGGGGCCAACGTCCTGACTTTC. This codes for CASSSYRGPGANVLTF. Filled out from reference TRBV11-2 and TRBJ2-6, the complete variable domain reads EAGVAQSPRYKIIEKRQSVAFWCNPISGHATLYWYQQILGQGPKLLIQFQNNGVVDDSQLPKDRFSAERLKGVDSTLKIQPAKLEDSAVYLCASSSYRGPGANVLTFGAGSRLTVL.

The chain employs TRBV5-1 and TRBJ2-7; a possible D gene is TRBD2 (6 bases). The germline gives CDR1 SGHRS, CDR2 YFSETQ. The CDR3 covers 13 residues. Deletions cut 1 base from V and 6 bases from J, with 11 bases between. The CDR3 spells CASSLTGTLEQYF. The CDR3 DNA reads TGCGCCAGCAGCTTGACCGGGACTCTCGAGCAGTACTTC. The variable domain in full, completed from reference TRBV5-1 and TRBJ2-7, reads KAGVTQTPRYLIKTRGQQVTLSCSPISGHRSVSWYQQTPGQGLQFLFEYFSETQRNKGNFPGRFSGRQFSNSRSEMNVSTLELGDSALYLCASSLTGTLEQYFGPGTRLTVT.

This clone was seen a handful of times. This chain links TRBV11-3 with TRBJ1-1; D may be TRBD1 (5 bases). Trimming cost V 6 bases and J 1 base, with 6 bases left between them. The CDR3 is 12 residues long. CDR1 is SGHNT and CDR2 is YENEEA in the germline V gene. CDR3 region: CASRGPNTEAFF. The CDR3 DNA reads as TGTGCCAGCAGGGGGCCGAACACTGAAGCTTTCTTT.